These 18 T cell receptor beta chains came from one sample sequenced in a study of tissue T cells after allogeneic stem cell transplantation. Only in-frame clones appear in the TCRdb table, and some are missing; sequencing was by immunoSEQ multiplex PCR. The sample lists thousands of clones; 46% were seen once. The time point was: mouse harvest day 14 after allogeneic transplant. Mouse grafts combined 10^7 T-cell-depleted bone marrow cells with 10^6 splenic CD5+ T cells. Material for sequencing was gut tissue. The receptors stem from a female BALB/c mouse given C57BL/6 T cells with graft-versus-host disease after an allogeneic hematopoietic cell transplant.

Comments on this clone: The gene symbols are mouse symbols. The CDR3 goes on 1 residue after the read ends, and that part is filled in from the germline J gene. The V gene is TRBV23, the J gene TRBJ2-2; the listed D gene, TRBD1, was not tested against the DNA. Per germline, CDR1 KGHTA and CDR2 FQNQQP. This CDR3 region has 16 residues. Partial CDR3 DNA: TGCTCCAGCAGTCAATCGGGGACAGGGAACACCGGGCAGCTCTAC. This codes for CSSSQSGTGNTGQLY. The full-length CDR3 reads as CSSSQSGTGNTGQLYF.

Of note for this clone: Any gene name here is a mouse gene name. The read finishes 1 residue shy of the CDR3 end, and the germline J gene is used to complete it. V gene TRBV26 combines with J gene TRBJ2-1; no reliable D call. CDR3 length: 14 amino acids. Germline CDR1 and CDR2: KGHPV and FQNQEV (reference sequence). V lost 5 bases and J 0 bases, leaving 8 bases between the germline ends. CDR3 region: CASSVRDNYAEQFF. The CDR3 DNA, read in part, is TGTGCCAGCAGTGTCCGGGATAACTATGCTGAGCAGTTC.

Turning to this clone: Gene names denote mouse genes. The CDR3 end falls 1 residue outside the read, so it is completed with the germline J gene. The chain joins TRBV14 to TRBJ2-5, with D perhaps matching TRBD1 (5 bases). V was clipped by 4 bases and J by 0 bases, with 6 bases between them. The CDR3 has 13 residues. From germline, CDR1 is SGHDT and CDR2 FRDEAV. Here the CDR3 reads CASSRQNQDTQYF. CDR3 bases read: TGTGCCAGCAGTCGACAGAACCAAGACACCCAGTAC.

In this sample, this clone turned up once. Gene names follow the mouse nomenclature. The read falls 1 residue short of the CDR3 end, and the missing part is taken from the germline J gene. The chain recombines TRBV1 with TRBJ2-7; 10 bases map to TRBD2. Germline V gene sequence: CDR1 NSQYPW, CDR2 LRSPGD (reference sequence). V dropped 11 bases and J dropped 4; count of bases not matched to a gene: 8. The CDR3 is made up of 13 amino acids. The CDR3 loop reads CTAGRLGGYEQYF. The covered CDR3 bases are TGCACCGCAGGGAGACTGGGGGGTTATGAACAGTAC.

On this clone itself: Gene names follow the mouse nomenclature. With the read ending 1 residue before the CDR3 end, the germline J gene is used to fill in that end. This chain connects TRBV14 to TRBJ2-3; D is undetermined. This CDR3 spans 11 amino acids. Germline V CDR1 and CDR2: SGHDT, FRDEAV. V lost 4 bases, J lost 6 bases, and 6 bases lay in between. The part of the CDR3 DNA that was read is TGTGCCAGCAGTCCCCTCGAAACGCTGTAT. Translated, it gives CASSPLETLY. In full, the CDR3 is CASSPLETLYF. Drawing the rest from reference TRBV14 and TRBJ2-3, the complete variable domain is EAGVTQSPRYAVLQEGQAVSFWCDPISGHDTLYWYQQPRDQGPQLLVYFRDEAVIDNSQLPSDRFSAVRPKGTNSTLKIQSAKQGDTATYLCASSPLETLYFGSGTRLTVL.

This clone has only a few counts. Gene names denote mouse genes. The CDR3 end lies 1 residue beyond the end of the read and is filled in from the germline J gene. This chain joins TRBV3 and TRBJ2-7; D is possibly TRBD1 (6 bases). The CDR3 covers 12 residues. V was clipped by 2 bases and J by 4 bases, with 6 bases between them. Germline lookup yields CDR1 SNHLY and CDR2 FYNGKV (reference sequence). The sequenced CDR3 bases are TGTGCCAGCAGCTTAAGGGGGTATGAACAGTAC. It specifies CASSLRGYEQY. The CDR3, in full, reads CASSLRGYEQYF.

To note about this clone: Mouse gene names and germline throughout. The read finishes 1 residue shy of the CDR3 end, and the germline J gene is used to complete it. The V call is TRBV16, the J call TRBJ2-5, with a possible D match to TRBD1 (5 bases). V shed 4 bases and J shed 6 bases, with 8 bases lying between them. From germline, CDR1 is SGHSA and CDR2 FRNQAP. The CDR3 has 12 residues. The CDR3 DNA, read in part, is TGTGCAAGCAGCTCCAGGGAGGACACCCAGTAC. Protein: CASSSREDTQY. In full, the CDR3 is CASSSREDTQYF.

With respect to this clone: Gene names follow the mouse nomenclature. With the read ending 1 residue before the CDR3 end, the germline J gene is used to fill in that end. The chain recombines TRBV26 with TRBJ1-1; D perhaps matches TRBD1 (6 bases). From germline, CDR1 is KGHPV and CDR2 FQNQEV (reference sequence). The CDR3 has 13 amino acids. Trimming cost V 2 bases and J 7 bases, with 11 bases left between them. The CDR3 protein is CASSLVRGGEVFF. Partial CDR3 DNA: TGTGCCAGCAGTCTGGTCAGAGGGGGAGAAGTCTTC. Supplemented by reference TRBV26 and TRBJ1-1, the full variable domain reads NSKVIQTPRYLVKGQGQKAKMRCIPEKGHPVVFWYQQNKNNEFKFLINFQNQEVLQQIDMTEKRFSAECPSNSPCSLEIQSSEAGDSALYLCASSLVRGGEVFFGKGTRLTVV.

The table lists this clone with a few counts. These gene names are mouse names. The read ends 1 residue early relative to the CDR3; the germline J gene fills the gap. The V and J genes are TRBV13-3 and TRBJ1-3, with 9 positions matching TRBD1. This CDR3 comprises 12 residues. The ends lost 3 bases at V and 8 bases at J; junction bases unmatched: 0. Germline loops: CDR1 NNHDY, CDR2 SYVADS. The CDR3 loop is CASSGTGDTLYF. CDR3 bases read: TGTGCCAGCAGTGGGACAGGGGATACGCTCTAT.

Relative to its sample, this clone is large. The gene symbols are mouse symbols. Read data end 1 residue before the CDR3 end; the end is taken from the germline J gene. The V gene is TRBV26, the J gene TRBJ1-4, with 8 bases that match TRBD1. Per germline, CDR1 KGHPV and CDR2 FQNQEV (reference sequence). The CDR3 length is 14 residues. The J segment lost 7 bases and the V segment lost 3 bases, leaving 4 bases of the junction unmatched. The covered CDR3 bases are TGTGCCAGCAGTCTTGGACAGGGAGGCGAAAGATTATTT. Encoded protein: CASSLGQGGERLF. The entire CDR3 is CASSLGQGGERLFF.

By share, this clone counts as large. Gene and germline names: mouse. This CDR3 reads CSSSRLGGYEQYF. The CDR3 DNA, read in part, is TGCTCCAGCAGTCGACTGGGGGGGTATGAACAGTAC. The genes are TRBV23 and TRBJ2-7; TRBD2 reflects the table's D call only, with no check against the DNA. The missing CDR3 end, 1 residue past where the read stops, is filled in from the germline J gene. CDR1 is KGHTA, CDR2 FQNQQP, per germline. The CDR3 is made up of 13 amino acids.

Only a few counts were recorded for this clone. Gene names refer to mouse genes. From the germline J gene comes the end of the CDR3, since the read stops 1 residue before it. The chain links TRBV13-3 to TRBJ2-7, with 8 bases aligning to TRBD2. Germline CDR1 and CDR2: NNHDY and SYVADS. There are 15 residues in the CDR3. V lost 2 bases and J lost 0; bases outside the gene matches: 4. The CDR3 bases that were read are TGTGCCAGCAGTGAGAGGGGGGGGCGCTCCTATGAACAGTAC. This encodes CASSERGGRSYEQY. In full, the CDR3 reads CASSERGGRSYEQYF.

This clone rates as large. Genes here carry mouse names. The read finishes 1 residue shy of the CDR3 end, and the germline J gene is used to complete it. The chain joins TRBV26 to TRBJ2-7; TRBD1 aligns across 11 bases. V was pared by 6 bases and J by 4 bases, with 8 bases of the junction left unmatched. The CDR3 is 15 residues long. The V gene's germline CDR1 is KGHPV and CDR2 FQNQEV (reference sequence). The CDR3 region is CASSVSGTGGYEQYF. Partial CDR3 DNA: TGTGCCAGCAGCGTTTCCGGGACAGGGGGTTATGAACAGTAC. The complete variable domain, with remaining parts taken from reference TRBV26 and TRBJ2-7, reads NSKVIQTPRYLVKGQGQKAKMRCIPEKGHPVVFWYQQNKNNEFKFLINFQNQEVLQQIDMTEKRFSAECPSNSPCSLEIQSSEAGDSALYLCASSVSGTGGYEQYFGPGTRLTVL.

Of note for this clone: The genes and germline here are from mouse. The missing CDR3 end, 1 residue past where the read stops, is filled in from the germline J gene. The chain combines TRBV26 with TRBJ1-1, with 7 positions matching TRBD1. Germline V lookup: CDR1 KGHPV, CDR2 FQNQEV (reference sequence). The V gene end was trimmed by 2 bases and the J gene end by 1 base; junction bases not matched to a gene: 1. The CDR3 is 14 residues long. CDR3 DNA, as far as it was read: TGTGCCAGCAGTCTGCCAGGGGGAAACACAGAAGTCTTC. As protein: CASSLPGGNTEVF. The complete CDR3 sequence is CASSLPGGNTEVFF.

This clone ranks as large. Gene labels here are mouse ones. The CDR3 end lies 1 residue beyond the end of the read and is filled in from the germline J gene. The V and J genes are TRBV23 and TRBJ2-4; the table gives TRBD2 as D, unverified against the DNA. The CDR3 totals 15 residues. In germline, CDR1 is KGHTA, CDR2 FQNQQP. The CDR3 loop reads CSSSQSAGRQNTLYF. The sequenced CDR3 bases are TGCTCCAGCAGTCAATCTGCTGGGAGGCAAAACACCTTGTAC.

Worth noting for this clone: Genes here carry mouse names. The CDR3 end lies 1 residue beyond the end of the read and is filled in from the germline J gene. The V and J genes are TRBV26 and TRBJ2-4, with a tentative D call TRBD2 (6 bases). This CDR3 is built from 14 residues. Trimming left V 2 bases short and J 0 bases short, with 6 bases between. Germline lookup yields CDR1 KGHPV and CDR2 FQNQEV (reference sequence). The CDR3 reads CASSLLGSQNTLYF. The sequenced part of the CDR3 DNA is TGTGCCAGCAGTCTGCTGGGGAGTCAAAACACCTTGTAC.

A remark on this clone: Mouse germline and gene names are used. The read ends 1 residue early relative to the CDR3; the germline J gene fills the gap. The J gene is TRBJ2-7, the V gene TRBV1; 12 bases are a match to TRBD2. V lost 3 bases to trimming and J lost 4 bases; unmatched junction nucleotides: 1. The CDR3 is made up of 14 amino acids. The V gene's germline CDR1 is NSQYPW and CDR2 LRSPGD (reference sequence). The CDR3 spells CTCSAGLGGYEQYF. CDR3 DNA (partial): TGCACCTGCAGTGCGGGACTGGGGGGTTATGAACAGTAC.

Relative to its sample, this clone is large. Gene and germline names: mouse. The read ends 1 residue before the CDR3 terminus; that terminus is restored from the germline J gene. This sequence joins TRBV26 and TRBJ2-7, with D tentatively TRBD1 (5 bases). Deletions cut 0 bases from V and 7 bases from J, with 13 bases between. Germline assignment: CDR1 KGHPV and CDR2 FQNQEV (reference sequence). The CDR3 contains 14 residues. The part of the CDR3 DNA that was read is TGTGCCAGCAGTCTGTCGAGGCAGGGAGGGGAACAGTAC. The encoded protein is CASSLSRQGGEQY. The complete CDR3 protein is CASSLSRQGGEQYF.